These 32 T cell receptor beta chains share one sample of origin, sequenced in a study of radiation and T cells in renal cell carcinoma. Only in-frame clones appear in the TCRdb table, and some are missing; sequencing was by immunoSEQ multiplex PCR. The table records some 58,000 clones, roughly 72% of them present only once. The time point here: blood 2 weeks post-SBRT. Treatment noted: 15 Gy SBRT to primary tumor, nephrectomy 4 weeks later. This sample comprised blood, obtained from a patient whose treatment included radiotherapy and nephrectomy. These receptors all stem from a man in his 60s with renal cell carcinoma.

In DNA form, the CDR3 reads TGTGCCAGCAGCTCCCCCCCGGGCGGGGGAGGAAATGAGCAGTTCTTC. This sequence encodes CASSSPPGGGGNEQFF. The gene calls are TRBV11-3 and TRBJ2-1; 7 bases map to TRBD2. The CDR3 totals 16 residues. The trim removed 4 bases at V and 7 bases at J, leaving 13 bases unmatched. The germline CDR1 and CDR2 sequences are SGHNT and YENEEA.

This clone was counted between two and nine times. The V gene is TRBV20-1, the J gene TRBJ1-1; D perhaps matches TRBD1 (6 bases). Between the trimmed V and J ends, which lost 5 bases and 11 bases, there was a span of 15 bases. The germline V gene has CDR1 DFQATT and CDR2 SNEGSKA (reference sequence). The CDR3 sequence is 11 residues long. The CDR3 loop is CSAGSGGRAFF. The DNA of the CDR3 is TGCAGTGCTGGGAGTGGGGGCAGGGCTTTCTTT.

Here the CDR3 reads CSSPGGSDGYTF. The CDR3 nucleotides are TGCAGCTCTCCGGGGGGTTCAGATGGCTACACCTTC. This chain joins TRBV29-1 and TRBJ1-2; D may be TRBD1 (5 bases). The CDR3 runs to 12 residues. The ends were cut back, 8 bases at V and 6 bases at J, with 16 bases in the middle. Per the germline V gene, CDR1 is SQVTM and CDR2 is ANQGSEA.

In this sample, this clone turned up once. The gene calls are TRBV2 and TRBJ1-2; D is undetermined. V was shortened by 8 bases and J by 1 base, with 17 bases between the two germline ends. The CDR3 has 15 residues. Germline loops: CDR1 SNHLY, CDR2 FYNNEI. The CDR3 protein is CASGEDASFNYGYTF. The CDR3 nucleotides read TGTGCCAGCGGAGAAGATGCCAGTTTTAACTATGGCTACACCTTC.

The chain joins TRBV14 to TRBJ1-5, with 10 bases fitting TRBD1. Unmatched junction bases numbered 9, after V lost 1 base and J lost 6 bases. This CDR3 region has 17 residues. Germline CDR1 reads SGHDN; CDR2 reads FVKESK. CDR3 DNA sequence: TGTGCCAGCAGCCAAGGCTTTGGGACAGGGGTTCCTCAGCCCCAGCATTTT. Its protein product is CASSQGFGTGVPQPQHF.

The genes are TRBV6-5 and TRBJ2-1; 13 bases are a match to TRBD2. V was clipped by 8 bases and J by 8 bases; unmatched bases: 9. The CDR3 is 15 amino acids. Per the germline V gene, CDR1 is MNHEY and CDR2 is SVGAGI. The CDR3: CASSPTSGRVHEQFF. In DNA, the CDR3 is TGTGCCAGCTCCCCAACTAGCGGGAGGGTGCATGAGCAGTTCTTC.

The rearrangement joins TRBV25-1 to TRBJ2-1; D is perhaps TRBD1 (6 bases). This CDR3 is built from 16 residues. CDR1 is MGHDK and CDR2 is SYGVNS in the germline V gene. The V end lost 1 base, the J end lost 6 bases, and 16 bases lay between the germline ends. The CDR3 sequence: CASSELGTRPVNEQFF. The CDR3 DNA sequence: TGTGCCAGCAGTGAATTGGGGACACGGCCAGTCAATGAGCAGTTCTTC.

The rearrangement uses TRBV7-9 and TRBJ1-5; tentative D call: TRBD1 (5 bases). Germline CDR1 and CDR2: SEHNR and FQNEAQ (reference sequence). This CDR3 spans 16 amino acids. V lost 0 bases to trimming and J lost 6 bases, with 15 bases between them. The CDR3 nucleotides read TGTGCCAGCAGCTTAGCGGGGGACTCGTCGGTTCAGCCCCAGCATTTT. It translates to CASSLAGDSSVQPQHF.

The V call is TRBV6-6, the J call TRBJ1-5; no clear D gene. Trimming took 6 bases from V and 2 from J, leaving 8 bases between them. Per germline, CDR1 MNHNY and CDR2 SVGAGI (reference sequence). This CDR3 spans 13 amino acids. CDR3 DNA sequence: TGTGCCAGCAGAGGACCTGGCAATCAGCCCCAGCATTTT. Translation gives CASRGPGNQPQHF.

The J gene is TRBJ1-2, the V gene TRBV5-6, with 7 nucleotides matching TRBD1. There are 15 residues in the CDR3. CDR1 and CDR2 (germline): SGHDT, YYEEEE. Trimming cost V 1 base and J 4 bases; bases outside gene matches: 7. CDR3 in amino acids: CASSLLRGFPYGYTF. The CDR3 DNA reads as TGTGCCAGCAGCTTGCTCAGGGGGTTCCCCTATGGCTACACCTTC.

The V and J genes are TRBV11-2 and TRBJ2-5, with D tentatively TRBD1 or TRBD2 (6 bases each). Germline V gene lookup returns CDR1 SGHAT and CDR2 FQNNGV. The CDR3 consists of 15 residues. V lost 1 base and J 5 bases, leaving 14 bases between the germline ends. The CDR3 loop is CASSLVGGRGETQYF. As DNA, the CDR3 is TGTGCCAGCAGCTTAGTAGGGGGGCGAGGGGAGACCCAGTACTTC.

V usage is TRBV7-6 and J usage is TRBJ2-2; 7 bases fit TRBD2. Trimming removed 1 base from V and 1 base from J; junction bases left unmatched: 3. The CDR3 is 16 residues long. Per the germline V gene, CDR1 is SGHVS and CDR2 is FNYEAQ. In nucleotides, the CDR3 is TGTGCCAGCAGCTTAGGCGCTAGCGGGAACACCGGGGAGCTGTTTTTT. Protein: CASSLGASGNTGELFF.

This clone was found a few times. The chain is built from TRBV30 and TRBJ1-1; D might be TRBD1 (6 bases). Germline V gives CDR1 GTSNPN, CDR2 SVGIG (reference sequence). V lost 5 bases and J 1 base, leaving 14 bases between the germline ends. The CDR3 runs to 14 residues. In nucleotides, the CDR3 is TGTGCCTGGGGGCGGACAGCCACGAACACTGAAGCTTTCTTT. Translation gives CAWGRTATNTEAFF.

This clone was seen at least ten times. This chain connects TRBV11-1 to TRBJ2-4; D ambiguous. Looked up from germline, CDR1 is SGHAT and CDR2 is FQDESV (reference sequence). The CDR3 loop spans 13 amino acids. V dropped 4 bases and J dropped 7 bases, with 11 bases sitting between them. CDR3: CASSSGGPNIQYF. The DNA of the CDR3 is TGTGCCAGCAGCTCCGGTGGCCCCAACATTCAGTACTTC. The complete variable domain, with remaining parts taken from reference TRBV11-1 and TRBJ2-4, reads EAEVAQSPRYKITEKSQAVAFWCDPISGHATLYWYRQILGQGPELLVQFQDESVVDDSQLPKDRFSAERLKGVDSTLKIQPAELGDSAMYLCASSSGGPNIQYFGAGTRLSVL.

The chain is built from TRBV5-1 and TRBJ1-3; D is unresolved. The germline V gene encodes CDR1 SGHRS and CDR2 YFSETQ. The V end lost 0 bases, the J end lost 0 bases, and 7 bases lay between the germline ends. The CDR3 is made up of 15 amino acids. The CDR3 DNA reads TGCGCCAGCAGCTTGGACCAGATCTCTGGAAACACCATATATTTT. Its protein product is CASSLDQISGNTIYF.

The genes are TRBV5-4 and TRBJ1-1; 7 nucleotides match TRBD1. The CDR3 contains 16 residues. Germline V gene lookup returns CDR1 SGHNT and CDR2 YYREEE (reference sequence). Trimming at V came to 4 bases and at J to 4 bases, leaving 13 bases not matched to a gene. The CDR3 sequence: CASSTERGPGATEAFF. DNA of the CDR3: TGTGCCAGCAGCACAGAGAGGGGGCCGGGGGCCACTGAAGCTTTCTTT.

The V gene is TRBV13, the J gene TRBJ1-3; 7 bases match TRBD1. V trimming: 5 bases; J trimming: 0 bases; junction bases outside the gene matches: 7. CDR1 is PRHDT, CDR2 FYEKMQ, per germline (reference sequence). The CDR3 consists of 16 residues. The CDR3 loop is CASSTGQSSSGNTIYF. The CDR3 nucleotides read TGTGCCAGCAGCACGGGACAGTCTAGCTCTGGAAACACCATATATTTT.

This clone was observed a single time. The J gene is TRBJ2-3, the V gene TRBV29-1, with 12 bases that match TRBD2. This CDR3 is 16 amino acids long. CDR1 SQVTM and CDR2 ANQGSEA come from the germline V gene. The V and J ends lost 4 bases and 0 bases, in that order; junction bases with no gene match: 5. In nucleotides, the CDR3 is TGCAGCGTTGCCCGACTAGCGGGGGTTAGCACAGATACGCAGTATTTT. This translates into CSVARLAGVSTDTQYF.

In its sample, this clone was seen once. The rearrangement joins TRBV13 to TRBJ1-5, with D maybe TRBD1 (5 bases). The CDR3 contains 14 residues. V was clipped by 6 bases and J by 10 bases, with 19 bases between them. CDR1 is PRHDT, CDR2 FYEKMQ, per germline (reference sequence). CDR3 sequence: CASRSSAGVEPQHF. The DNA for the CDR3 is TGTGCCAGCAGATCGTCCGCGGGGGTGGAACCCCAGCATTTT.

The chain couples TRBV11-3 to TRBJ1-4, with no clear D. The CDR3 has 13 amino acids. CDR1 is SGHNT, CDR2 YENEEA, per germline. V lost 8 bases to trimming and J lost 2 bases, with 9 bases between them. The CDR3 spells CASRPSTNEKLFF. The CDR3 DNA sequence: TGTGCCAGCCGCCCCTCGACTAATGAAAAACTGTTTTTT.

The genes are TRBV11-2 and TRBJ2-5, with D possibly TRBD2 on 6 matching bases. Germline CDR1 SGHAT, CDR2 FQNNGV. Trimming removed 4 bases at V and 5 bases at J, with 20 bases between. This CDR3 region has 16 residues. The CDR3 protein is CASSSPLPGVMETQYF. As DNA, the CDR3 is TGTGCCAGCAGCTCCCCCCTCCCGGGAGTAATGGAGACCCAGTACTTC.

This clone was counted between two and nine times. CDR3 nucleotides: TGTGCCAGCAGCTTTGGGGGGAGGGATTCCGAGACCCAGTACTTC. Translated, it gives CASSFGGRDSETQYF. The rearrangement uses TRBV9 and TRBJ2-5, with 7 bases aligning to TRBD2. Germline V gene data show CDR1 as SGDLS and CDR2 as YYNGEE. The junction had 11 bases not matched to a gene; V was cut back by 4 bases and J by 5 bases. The CDR3 contains 15 residues.

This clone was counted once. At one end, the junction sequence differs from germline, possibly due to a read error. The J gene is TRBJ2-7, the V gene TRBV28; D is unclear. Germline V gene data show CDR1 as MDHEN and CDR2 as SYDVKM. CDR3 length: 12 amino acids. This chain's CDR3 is CASSLVGRNEFF. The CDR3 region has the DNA TGTGCCAGCAGTTTAGTGGGCCGGAATGAGTTTTTC. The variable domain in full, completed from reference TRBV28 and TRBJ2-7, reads DVKVTQSSRYLVKRTGEKVFLECVQDMDHENMFWYRQDPGLGLRLIYFSYDVKMKEKGDIPEGYSVSREKKERFSLILESASTNQTSMYLCASSLVGRNEFFGPGTRLTVT.

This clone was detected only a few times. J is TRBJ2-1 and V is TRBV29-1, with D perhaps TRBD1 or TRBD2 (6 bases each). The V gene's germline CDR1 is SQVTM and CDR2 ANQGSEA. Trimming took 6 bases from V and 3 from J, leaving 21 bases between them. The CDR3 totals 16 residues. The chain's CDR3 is CSVQGGSGKGYNEQFF. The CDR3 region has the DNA TGCAGCGTCCAAGGGGGGTCGGGAAAGGGCTACAATGAGCAGTTCTTC.

The CDR3 region is CASSSRQGGNTIYF. In DNA, the CDR3 is TGTGCCAGCAGTTCCCGACAGGGTGGAAACACCATATATTTT. J is TRBJ1-3 and V is TRBV27; 7 nucleotides match TRBD1. The J segment lost 3 bases and the V segment lost 4 bases, leaving 3 bases of the junction unmatched. The CDR3 covers 14 residues. CDR1 is MNHEY, CDR2 SMNVEV, per germline (reference sequence).

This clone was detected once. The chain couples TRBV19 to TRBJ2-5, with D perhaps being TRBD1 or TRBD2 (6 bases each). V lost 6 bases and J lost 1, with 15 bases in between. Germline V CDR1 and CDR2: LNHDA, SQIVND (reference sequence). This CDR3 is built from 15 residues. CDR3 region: CASRGGRQSQETQYF. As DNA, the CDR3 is TGTGCCAGTAGAGGGGGGCGACAGAGCCAAGAGACCCAGTACTTC. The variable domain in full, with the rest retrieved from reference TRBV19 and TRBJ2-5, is DGGITQSPKYLFRKEGQNVTLSCEQNLNHDAMYWYRQDPGQGLRLIYYSQIVNDFQKGDIAEGYSVSREKKESFPLTVTSAQKNPTAFYLCASRGGRQSQETQYFGPGTRLLVL.

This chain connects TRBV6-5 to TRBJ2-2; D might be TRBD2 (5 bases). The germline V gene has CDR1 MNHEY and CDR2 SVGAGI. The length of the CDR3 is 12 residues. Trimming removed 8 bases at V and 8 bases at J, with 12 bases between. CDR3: CASGGDGGELFF. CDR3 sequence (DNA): TGTGCCAGCGGAGGCGATGGAGGGGAGCTGTTTTTT.

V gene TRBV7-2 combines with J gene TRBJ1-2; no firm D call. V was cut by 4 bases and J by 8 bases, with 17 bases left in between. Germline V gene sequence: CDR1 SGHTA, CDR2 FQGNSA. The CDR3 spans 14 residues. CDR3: CASSSIEGMGGYTF. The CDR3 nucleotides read TGTGCCAGCAGCTCCATAGAGGGCATGGGGGGCTACACCTTC.

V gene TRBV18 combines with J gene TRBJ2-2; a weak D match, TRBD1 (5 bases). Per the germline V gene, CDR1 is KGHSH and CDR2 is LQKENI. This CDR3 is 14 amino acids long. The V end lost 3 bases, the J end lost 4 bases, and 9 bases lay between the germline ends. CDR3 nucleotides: TGTGCCAGCTCACCCCAGGGAACCACCGGGGAGCTGTTTTTT. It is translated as CASSPQGTTGELFF. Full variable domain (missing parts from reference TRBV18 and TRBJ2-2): NAGVMQNPRHLVRRRGQEARLRCSPMKGHSHVYWYRQLPEEGLKFMVYLQKENIIDESGMPKERFSAEFPKEGPSILRIQQVVRGDSAAYFCASSPQGTTGELFFGEGSRLTVL.

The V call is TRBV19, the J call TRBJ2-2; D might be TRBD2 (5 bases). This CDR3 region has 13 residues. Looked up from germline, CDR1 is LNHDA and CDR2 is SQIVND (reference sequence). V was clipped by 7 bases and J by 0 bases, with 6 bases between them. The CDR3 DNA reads TGTGCCAGTATCGGGGCGAACACCGGGGAGCTGTTTTTT. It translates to CASIGANTGELFF.

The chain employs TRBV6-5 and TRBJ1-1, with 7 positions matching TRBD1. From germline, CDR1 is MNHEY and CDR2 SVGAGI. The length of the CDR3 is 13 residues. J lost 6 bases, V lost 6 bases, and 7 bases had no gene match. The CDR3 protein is CASRPTGSPEAFF. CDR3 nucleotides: TGTGCCAGCAGGCCGACAGGGTCCCCTGAAGCTTTCTTT.

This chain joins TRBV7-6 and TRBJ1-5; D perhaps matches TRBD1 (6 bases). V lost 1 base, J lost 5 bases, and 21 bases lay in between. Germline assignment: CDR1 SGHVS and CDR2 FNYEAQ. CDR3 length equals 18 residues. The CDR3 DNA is TGTGCCAGCAGCTTAGGTTTGTTTCCAGGGGAAGGGGATCAGCCCCAGCATTTT. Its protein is CASSLGLFPGEGDQPQHF.